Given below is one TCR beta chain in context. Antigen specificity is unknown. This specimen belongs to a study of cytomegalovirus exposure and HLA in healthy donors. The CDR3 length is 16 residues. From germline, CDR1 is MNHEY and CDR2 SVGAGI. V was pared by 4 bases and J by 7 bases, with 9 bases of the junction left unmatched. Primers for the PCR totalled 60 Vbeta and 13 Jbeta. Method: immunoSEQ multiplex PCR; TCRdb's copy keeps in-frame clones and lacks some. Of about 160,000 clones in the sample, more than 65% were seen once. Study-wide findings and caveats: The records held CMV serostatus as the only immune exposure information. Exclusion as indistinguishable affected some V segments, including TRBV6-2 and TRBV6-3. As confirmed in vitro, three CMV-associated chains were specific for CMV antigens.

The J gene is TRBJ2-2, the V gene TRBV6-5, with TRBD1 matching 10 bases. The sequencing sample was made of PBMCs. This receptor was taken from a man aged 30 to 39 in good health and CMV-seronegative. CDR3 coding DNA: TGTGCCAGCAGTTCCCCCGGGACAGGGGCGGGCGGGGAGCTGTTTTTT. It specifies CASSSPGTGAGGELFF.